Presented here are 26 T cell receptor beta chains from one specimen sequenced in a study of metastatic and nonmetastatic thyroid tumors. From the PCR reads, TCRdb re-called clones with MiXCR. The repertoire consists of about 42,000 clones, with 12% occurring once and the leading ten covering 9% to 10%. Thyroid surgery had not been preceded by any treatment in any patient. The sample was blood. Receptors originate from a male donor with papillary thyroid cancer or a benign thyroid nodule (not recorded which). Some clones in this sample may be carry-over from other donors' samples.

This clone has at least ten counts. V gene TRBV29-1 combines with J gene TRBJ2-1; 8 nucleotides align to TRBD1. This CDR3 contains 13 residues. From germline, CDR1 is SQVTM and CDR2 ANQGSEA. Trimming cost V 6 bases and J 7 bases; bases outside gene matches: 8. The CDR3, as DNA: TGCAGCGTGCGGGACAGGAGGAAAAATGAGCAGTTCTTC. Translated, it gives CSVRDRRKNEQFF.

This clone was picked up many times. V is TRBV11-2 and J is TRBJ2-7, with D perhaps TRBD2 (6 bases). The germline V gene encodes CDR1 SGHAT and CDR2 FQNNGV. This CDR3 has 17 residues. V lost 1 base and J 1 base, leaving 17 bases between the germline ends. Here the CDR3 reads CASSLVIWAAGSYEQYF. DNA for the CDR3: TGTGCCAGCAGCTTAGTGATATGGGCTGCGGGATCCTACGAGCAGTACTTC.

This chain joins TRBV10-2 and TRBJ2-7, with 7 bases lining up with TRBD2. The germline gives CDR1 WSHSY, CDR2 SAAADI. Trimming took 6 bases from V and 0 from J; bases not matched to a gene: 8. This CDR3 contains 15 residues. The CDR3 DNA reads TGCGCCAGCAGCCCCGAGCGGGATCCCTCCTACGAGCAGTACTTC. This sequence encodes CASSPERDPSYEQYF.

At least ten counts were recorded for this clone. This could be a read error, since a much larger clone is one nucleotide away. This chain uses TRBV20-1 with TRBJ2-7; the D gene is possibly TRBD2 (6 bases). The CDR3 is 14 amino acids. V was shortened by 4 bases and J by 3 bases, with 16 bases between the two germline ends. Germline V lookup: CDR1 DFQATT, CDR2 SNEGSKA (reference sequence). CDR3 sequence reads: CSANREAGLYEQYF. For the CDR3, the DNA is TGCAGTGCTAACCGGGAAGCGGGCCTCTACGAGCAGTACTTC.

In its sample, this clone was seen many times. V is TRBV4-2 and J is TRBJ2-5, with D perhaps matching TRBD2 (6 bases). V lost 1 base to trimming and J lost 2 bases, with 11 bases between them. The CDR3 contains 15 residues. Germline lookup yields CDR1 LGHNA and CDR2 YNFKEQ. The chain's CDR3 is CASSQAGAQQETQYF. CDR3 nucleotides: TGTGCCAGCAGCCAAGCGGGAGCCCAACAAGAGACCCAGTACTTC.

This clone was recorded at least ten times. The chain employs TRBV10-3 and TRBJ1-4; maybe TRBD1 (5 bases). The CDR3 runs 14 residues. Germline values: CDR1 ENHRY, CDR2 SYGVKD. The V gene lost 3 bases and the J gene lost 4 bases, with 9 bases spanning the gap. Here the CDR3 DNA reads TGTGCCATCAGTGACGGGGCTATTAATGAAAAACTGTTTTTT. It translates to CAISDGAINEKLFF.

This clone was observed at least ten times. This rearrangement joins TRBV5-4 to TRBJ2-1; D is ambiguous. The germline V gene encodes CDR1 SGHNT and CDR2 YYREEE (reference sequence). CDR3 length equals 15 residues. Trimming cost V 0 bases and J 2 bases, with 9 bases left between them. CDR3 protein: CASSLGAGPYNEQFF. DNA of the CDR3: TGTGCCAGCAGCTTGGGGGCAGGCCCCTACAATGAGCAGTTCTTC.

This clone was counted only a few times. J is TRBJ2-7 and V is TRBV6-2 or TRBV6-3, with D unresolved. The DNA end favors TRBJ2-1, so the J call may be wrong. CDR1 is MNHEY, CDR2 SVGEGT, per germline. The CDR3 runs 13 residues. The CDR3 DNA reads TGTGCCAGCAGCCTGTTGTCTGGGTCCGAGCAGTTCTTC. Amino acids: CASSLLSGSEQFF.

This clone turned up a few times. One junction end disagrees with the germline gene, perhaps due to a read error. V is TRBV4-1 and J is TRBJ2-7; 10 bases fit TRBD2. CDR1 is MGHRA and CDR2 is YSYEKL in the germline V gene. The CDR3 is made up of 16 amino acids. The CDR3: CASSQVRLAGAYGQYF. As DNA, the CDR3 is TGCGCCAGCAGCCAAGTTCGGCTAGCGGGAGCCTACGGGCAGTACTTC.

This clone was detected ten times or more. The chain carries TRBV20-1 and TRBJ2-7, with a tentative D call TRBD1 (5 bases). The CDR3 extends over 17 amino acids. Germline CDR1 DFQATT, CDR2 SNEGSKA (reference sequence). V was shortened by 1 base and J by 0 bases, with 19 bases between the two germline ends. Written as DNA, the CDR3 is TGCAGTGCTAGAGGGCCACCTCAAGGGGTAATCTCCTACGAGCAGTACTTC. The encoded protein is CSARGPPQGVISYEQYF.

This clone was recorded at least ten times. V usage is TRBV7-9 and J usage is TRBJ2-5; 8 bases agree with TRBD1. This CDR3 is built from 14 residues. The J segment lost 3 bases and the V segment lost 9 bases, leaving 9 bases of the junction unmatched. Germline V lookup: CDR1 SEHNR, CDR2 FQNEAQ (reference sequence). The CDR3 spells CASISPQGEETQYF. In nucleotides, the CDR3 is TGTGCCAGTATCTCACCACAGGGGGAAGAGACCCAGTACTTC.

This clone was seen at least ten times. In DNA, the CDR3 is TGCAGTGCTAGACCCGGACTAGCGCTTTACAATGAGCAGTTCTTC. Translating it yields CSARPGLALYNEQFF. This rearrangement joins TRBV20-1 to TRBJ2-1; TRBD2 aligns across 9 bases. The CDR3 runs 15 residues. Unmatched junction bases numbered 6, after V lost 2 bases and J lost 4 bases. Germline CDR1 reads DFQATT; CDR2 reads SNEGSKA (reference sequence).

In its sample, this clone was seen many times. The chain carries TRBV27 and TRBJ2-7; D remains ambiguous. CDR1 and CDR2 (germline): MNHEY, SMNVEV (reference sequence). This CDR3 region has 14 residues. V lost 6 bases to trimming and J lost 5 bases, with 17 bases between them. The CDR3, as DNA: TGTGCCAGCAGCCCGGGCATTAGAGGAGACGAGCAGTACTTC. It translates to CASSPGIRGDEQYF.

To note about this clone: Just one base apart from a much larger clone, this may be a read error. The chain links TRBV11-1 to TRBJ2-3; D not certain. Germline-derived CDR1 and CDR2 are SGHAT and FQDESV (reference sequence). This CDR3 spans 15 amino acids. V gave up 5 bases and J gave up 2 bases, with 14 bases separating them. CDR3 amino acids: CASSRRSVDTDTQYF. In DNA form, the CDR3 reads TGTGCCAGCAGCCGAAGGAGCGTGGACACAGATACGCAGTATTTT.

This clone was recorded many times. The CDR3 sequence: CAWSAGYGYTF. Here the CDR3 DNA reads TGTGCCTGGAGTGCCGGCTATGGCTACACCTTC. V gene TRBV30 combines with J gene TRBJ1-2, with D hard to call. Trimming took off 1 base at V and 4 bases at J, with 4 bases between the two ends. Germline values: CDR1 GTSNPN, CDR2 SVGIG (reference sequence). This CDR3 has 11 amino acids.

This clone has only a few counts. This sequence may be a read error, since a much larger clone differs from it by one base. The CDR3 DNA reads as TGCAGTGCTAGAGCCCCACCGACGTCGTGGACAGGGGGCCTCGAGCAGTACTTC. Translating gives CSARAPPTSWTGGLEQYF. This chain joins TRBV20-1 and TRBJ2-7, with 11 bases lining up with TRBD1. The germline V gene encodes CDR1 DFQATT and CDR2 SNEGSKA (reference sequence). This CDR3 has 18 residues. The junction had 17 bases not matched to a gene; V was cut back by 1 base and J by 6 bases.

In regard to this clone: This may come from a read error, since a much larger clone is one base off. Other DNA sequences from this sample encode an identical CDR3 as well. V gene TRBV4-3 combines with J gene TRBJ2-7, with a weak D call TRBD1 (6 bases). The CDR3 has 15 amino acids. With 1 base removed from V and 4 bases from J, the gap between germline ends came to 14 bases. CDR1 and CDR2 (germline): LGHNA, YSLEER. The CDR3 DNA follows: TGCGCCAGCAGCCAAGCGGCTACAGGGCGGTACGAGCAGTACTTC. Encoded protein: CASSQAATGRYEQYF.

The chain employs TRBV6-1 and TRBJ1-2; tentatively, D is TRBD1 (5 bases). V was pared by 5 bases and J by 5 bases, with 21 bases between. Germline V CDR1 and CDR2: MNHNS, SASEGT. This CDR3 is built from 16 residues. The CDR3 DNA is TGTGCCAGCAGTTTATCCCTAAGGGACGGCAGATATGGCTACACCTTC. This sequence encodes CASSLSLRDGRYGYTF.

In regard to this clone: This could be a read error, since a much larger clone is one nucleotide away. The V call is TRBV7-9, the J call TRBJ2-7; D call uncertain. V lost 11 bases and J 9 bases, leaving 17 bases between the germline ends. This CDR3 contains 11 residues. CDR1 and CDR2 (germline): SEHNR, FQNEAQ (reference sequence). CDR3 coding DNA: TGTGCCGAGGATACCTACTCTCTGCAGTACTTC. This codes for CAEDTYSLQYF. Full variable domain (missing parts from reference TRBV7-9 and TRBJ2-7): DTGVSQNPRHKITKRGQNVTFRCDPISEHNRLYWYRQTLGQGPEFLTYFQNEAQLEKSRLLSDRFSAERPKGSFSTLEIQRTEQGDSAMYLCAEDTYSLQYFGPGTRLTVT.

This clone was picked up many times. The chain couples TRBV5-8 to TRBJ1-2; D not resolved. V lost 3 bases and J 2 bases, leaving 14 bases between the germline ends. From germline, CDR1 is SGHTS and CDR2 YDEGEE. There are 15 residues in the CDR3. CDR3 in amino acids: CASSSPGEANYGYTF. CDR3 in DNA: TGTGCCAGCAGCTCCCCCGGGGAGGCGAACTATGGCTACACCTTC.

With regard to this clone: Germline and junction disagree at one end, which may indicate a read error. This chain joins TRBV4-1 and TRBJ2-7; possible D gene TRBD2, 6 bases. CDR1 MGHRA and CDR2 YSYEKL come from the germline V gene. The CDR3 sequence is 16 residues long. The CDR3 region is CASNQESNRRGHEQYF. The DNA for the CDR3 is TGCGCCAGCAACCAAGAGTCGAATCGGCGGGGACACGAGCAGTACTTC.

In this sample, this clone turned up a few times. Being one base from a much bigger clone, this may be a read error. The chain is built from TRBV2 and TRBJ2-2, with 11 bases fitting TRBD2. This CDR3 is 13 amino acids long. Losses at the gene ends were 10 bases for V and 5 bases for J; bases not matched to a gene: 3. Looked up from germline, CDR1 is SNHLY and CDR2 is FYNNEI. The CDR3 nucleotides read TGTGCCATGGGGACTAGCGGAACCGGGGAGCTGTTTTTT. The encoded protein is CAMGTSGTGELFF.

In its sample, this clone was seen many times. This sequence may be a read error, since a much larger clone differs from it by one base. In the same sample, other DNA sequences code for this CDR3. V usage is TRBV24-1 and J usage is TRBJ2-7, with 8 bases lining up with TRBD1. With V trimmed by 7 bases and J by 5 bases, 12 bases remained unmatched. The CDR3 covers 15 residues. Per germline, CDR1 KGHDR and CDR2 SFDVKD. The CDR3 DNA reads as TGTGCCACCAGCTCCCCAGGACAGGGCCCGAACGAGCAGTACTTC. It is translated as CATSSPGQGPNEQYF.

Turning to this clone: Since a much larger clone is just one base distant, this may be a read error. The chain links TRBV4-1 to TRBJ2-1, with D tentatively TRBD1 or TRBD2 (5 bases each). V was cut by 2 bases and J by 2 bases, with 19 bases left in between. The CDR3 runs 18 residues. Germline CDR1 reads MGHRA; CDR2 reads YSYEKL. The CDR3: CASSQRAGAVDTYNEQFF. In DNA form, the CDR3 reads TGCGCCAGCAGCCAACGGGCCGGGGCGGTAGACACCTACAATGAGCAGTTCTTC.

Remarks on this clone: Since a much larger clone is just one base distant, this may be a read error. The same CDR3 arises from other DNA sequences in this sample as well. V usage is TRBV4-3 and J usage is TRBJ2-3, with 9 positions matching TRBD2. Looked up from germline, CDR1 is LGHNA and CDR2 is YSLEER. The CDR3 is made up of 16 amino acids. The CDR3 coding sequence is TGCGCCAGCAGCCAAGGGAGCGGGAGGCAAACAGATACACAGTATTTT. Encoded protein: CASSQGSGRQTDTQYF.

This clone appeared many times. The chain links TRBV5-1 to TRBJ2-1, with a possible D match to TRBD1 (6 bases). Germline-derived CDR1 and CDR2 are SGHRS and YFSETQ. The CDR3 loop spans 14 amino acids. Trimming left V 2 bases short and J 5 bases short, with 11 bases between. CDR3 amino acids: CASSFRTANNEQFF. The CDR3 coding sequence is TGCGCCAGCAGCTTTCGGACAGCCAACAATGAGCAGTTCTTC.